The source of this T cell receptor (beta chain) is a study of blood T cell repertoires in COVID-19. TCRdb keeps only in-frame clones here, not all; method: immunoSEQ multiplex PCR. The sample lists 150,000 to 250,000 clones; roughly 84% were seen once. Which cohort a participant joined came from the clinical history participants gave. Germline lookup yields CDR1 LNHDA and CDR2 SQIVND (reference sequence). The CDR3 length is 17 residues. V shed 2 bases and J shed 0 bases, with 16 bases lying between them. Sequencing input: PBMCs or T cells enriched from blood (not recorded which). The TCR was taken from a man aged 40-50 years who had recovered from COVID-19. V and J are TRBV19 and TRBJ1-1; possibly TRBD1 for D (5 bases). The CDR3 loop is CASSIMGLGSLNTEAFF. CDR3 DNA: TGTGCCAGTAGTATAATGGGGCTAGGCAGTTTGAACACTGAAGCTTTCTTT. The full variable domain, with the rest looked up from reference TRBV19 and TRBJ1-1, is DGGITQSPKYLFRKEGQNVTLSCEQNLNHDAMYWYRQDPGQGLRLIYYSQIVNDFQKGDIAEGYSVSREKKESFPLTVTSAQKNPTAFYLCASSIMGLGSLNTEAFFGQGTRLTVV.